This T cell receptor beta chain was captured in a study of identical twins. This clonotype was observed a few times. With template switching, a universal primer site was added, and the cDNA carried unique molecular identifiers. Each CDR3 protein is one row after TCRdb ran MiXCR on the 5' RACE reads. The data hold 400,000 to 500,000 distinct CDR3 sequences, with about a fifth observed a single time. Germline CDR1 reads SGHKS; CDR2 reads YYEKEE (reference sequence). Deletions cut 1 base from V and 7 bases from J, with 9 bases between. The CDR3 consists of 14 residues. Sequencing input: naive T cells sorted from blood. This chain joins TRBV5-5 and TRBJ1-6, with D perhaps matching TRBD1 (5 bases). The sequence was collected from a man in his fifties in good health. The CDR3 sequence is CASSLPRGNSPLHF. CDR3 coding DNA: TGTGCCAGCAGCTTGCCTAGGGGCAATTCACCCCTCCACTTT.